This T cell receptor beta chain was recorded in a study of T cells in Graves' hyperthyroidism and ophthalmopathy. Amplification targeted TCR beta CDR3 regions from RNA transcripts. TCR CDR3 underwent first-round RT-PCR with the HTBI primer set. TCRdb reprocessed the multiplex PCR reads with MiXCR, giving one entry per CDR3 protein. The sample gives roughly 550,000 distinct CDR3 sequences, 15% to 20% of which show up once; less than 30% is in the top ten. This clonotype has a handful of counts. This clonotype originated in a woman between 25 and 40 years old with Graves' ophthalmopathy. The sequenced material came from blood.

CDR3 region: CASRTGGLRQYF. CDR3 bases: TGTGCCAGCAGGACAGGGGGCTTGCGGCAGTACTTC. The chain joins TRBV27 to TRBJ2-7; 10 nucleotides match TRBD1. In germline, CDR1 is MNHEY, CDR2 SMNVEV (reference sequence). J was trimmed by 9 bases and V by 6 bases; bases with no gene match: 5. The CDR3 covers 12 residues.